These 13 T cell receptor beta chains came from one sample sequenced in a study of regulatory T cells in long-lasting Graves disease. This sample's time point: persistent/refractory GD, antithyroid drugs over 5 years with positive TRAb. Construction of the TCR library relied on RNA isolated from PBMCs. The authors built TCR beta libraries using iRepertoire HTBI primers and Arm-PCR of CDR3 regions. Via MiXCR, TCRdb re-called the multiplex PCR reads, giving one row per CDR3 protein. The sample has 390,000 or so distinct CDR3 sequences, 20% to 25% seen once; the top ten hold around 30%. The sample here was peripheral blood mononuclear cells (PBMCs), taken when the disease was refractory, from a patient treated with antithyroid drugs. The receptors were sampled from a woman between 35 and 50 years old with Graves disease.

This clonotype was seen many times. This rearrangement joins TRBV11-2 to TRBJ2-7; TRBD1 might be the D (7 bases). CDR3 size: 14 residues. Germline V gene lookup returns CDR1 SGHAT and CDR2 FQNNGV. V was cut by 5 bases and J by 5 bases, with 16 bases left in between. The CDR3 coding sequence is TGTGCCAGCAGCCCCGGCGCCAGGGGGGACGAGCAGTACTTC. Its protein product is CASSPGARGDEQYF.

About this clonotype itself: This may arise from a read error, as a much more abundant clone is one base away. The chain employs TRBV7-8 and TRBJ2-2; D may be TRBD1 or TRBD2 (5 bases each). With 5 bases removed from V and 1 base from J, the gap between germline ends came to 11 bases. The germline CDR1 and CDR2 sequences are SGHVS and FQNEAQ. This CDR3 has 15 amino acids. The CDR3 sequence is CASSRRGRNTGELFF. CDR3 nucleotide sequence: TGTGCCAGCAGCCGACGGGGCAGGAACACCGGGGAGCTGTTTTTT.

This clonotype was picked up a small number of times. V is TRBV20-1 and J is TRBJ2-5; D not resolved. V was cut by 8 bases and J by 4 bases, with 11 bases left in between. The germline V gene has CDR1 DFQATT and CDR2 SNEGSKA (reference sequence). This CDR3 comprises 11 residues. The CDR3 bases are TGCAGTCGGTCCGCGTCAGAGACCCAGTACTTC. Amino acid sequence: CSRSASETQYF.

This rearrangement joins TRBV9 to TRBJ2-7, with 15 bases lining up with TRBD2. CDR3 length equals 16 residues. CDR1 is SGDLS and CDR2 is YYNGEE in the germline V gene. The V and J ends lost 4 bases and 5 bases, in that order; junction bases with no gene match: 7. DNA for the CDR3: TGTGCCAGCAGCATAGGACTAGCGGGAGGGTTTGACGAGCAGTACTTC. The encoded protein is CASSIGLAGGFDEQYF.

This chain joins TRBV12-3 or TRBV12-4 and TRBJ2-7; no firm D call. The V gene lost 2 bases and the J gene lost 2 bases, with 13 bases spanning the gap. The CDR3 runs to 15 residues. The CDR3 DNA is TGTGCCAGCAGTTTATTTAATGTGGCTACCTACGAGCAGTACTTC. Translated, it gives CASSLFNVATYEQYF.

The sample holds many counts of this clonotype. The chain uses TRBV12-3 or TRBV12-4 and TRBJ1-6, with D possibly TRBD1 on 5 matching bases. The CDR3 has 13 residues. Trimming left V 7 bases short and J 9 bases short, with 13 bases between. The CDR3 is CASTVQGGSPLHF. In DNA, the CDR3 is TGTGCCAGCACGGTTCAGGGTGGTTCACCCCTCCACTTT.

The chain joins TRBV27 to TRBJ2-1; TRBD1 aligns across 7 bases. Trimming cost V 0 bases and J 4 bases; bases outside gene matches: 3. This CDR3 region has 15 residues. Germline CDR1 MNHEY, CDR2 SMNVEV (reference sequence). Written as DNA, the CDR3 is TGTGCCAGCAGTTTATCCGGGACAGTATACAATGAGCAGTTCTTC. Amino acids: CASSLSGTVYNEQFF.

This clonotype was seen a few times. V and J are TRBV6-2 or TRBV6-3 and TRBJ2-1; D is possibly TRBD2 (5 bases). V shed 2 bases and J shed 8 bases, with 13 bases lying between them. Per germline, CDR1 MNHEY and CDR2 SVGEGT. The CDR3 extends over 14 amino acids. The CDR3 reads CASSYLDSSHEQFF. As DNA, the CDR3 is TGTGCCAGCAGTTACCTGGACTCCAGCCATGAGCAGTTCTTC.

Concerning this clonotype: A much larger clone lies one base from this, so it may be a read error. The V call is TRBV2, the J call TRBJ2-7, with D perhaps TRBD1 (6 bases). CDR1 and CDR2 from the germline V gene are SNHLY and FYNNEI. The CDR3 covers 11 residues. The CDR3 spells CASFGGYEQHF. The CDR3 nucleotides are TGTGCCAGCTTTGGGGGCTACGAGCAGCACTTC. Full variable domain (rest looked up from reference TRBV2 and TRBJ2-7): EPEVTQTPSHQVTQMGQEVILRCVPISNHLYFYWYRQILGQKVEFLVSFYNNEISEKSEIFDDQFSVERPDGSNFTLKIRSTKLEDSAMYFCASFGGYEQHFGPGTRLTVT.

The J gene is TRBJ1-1, the V gene TRBV19; no definite D call. The V end was cut by 0 bases, the J end by 4 bases, with 6 bases between. The CDR3 covers 13 residues. Germline assignment: CDR1 LNHDA and CDR2 SQIVND (reference sequence). The CDR3 here is CASSIEETTEAFF. CDR3 sequence (DNA): TGTGCCAGTAGTATAGAGGAGACCACTGAAGCTTTCTTT.

This clonotype was found many times. This rearrangement joins TRBV2 to TRBJ1-1; maybe TRBD1 (5 bases). Trimming shortened V by 6 bases and J by 2 bases, and 13 bases separated the two germline ends. The CDR3 consists of 14 residues. The V gene's germline CDR1 is SNHLY and CDR2 FYNNEI. The CDR3 nucleotides read TGTGCCAGCAGCGAGGTCGGGGGAAACACTGAAGCTTTCTTT. It is translated as CASSEVGGNTEAFF.

The chain links TRBV9 to TRBJ1-2; a possible D gene is TRBD1 (5 bases). The CDR3 consists of 14 residues. From germline, CDR1 is SGDLS and CDR2 YYNGEE. V lost 2 bases, J lost 0 bases, and 8 bases lay in between. The CDR3 region has the DNA TGTGCCAGCAGCGTCTCGGGGGCTAACTATGGCTACACCTTC. Protein: CASSVSGANYGYTF.

This clonotype was counted at least ten times. The rearrangement uses TRBV7-9 and TRBJ2-7, with D uncertain. Germline values: CDR1 SEHNR, CDR2 FQNEAQ (reference sequence). There are 12 residues in the CDR3. V lost 1 base and J 2 bases, leaving 3 bases between the germline ends. CDR3 in amino acids: CASSLEPYEQYF. The CDR3 bases are TGTGCCAGCAGCTTAGAACCCTACGAGCAGTACTTC.